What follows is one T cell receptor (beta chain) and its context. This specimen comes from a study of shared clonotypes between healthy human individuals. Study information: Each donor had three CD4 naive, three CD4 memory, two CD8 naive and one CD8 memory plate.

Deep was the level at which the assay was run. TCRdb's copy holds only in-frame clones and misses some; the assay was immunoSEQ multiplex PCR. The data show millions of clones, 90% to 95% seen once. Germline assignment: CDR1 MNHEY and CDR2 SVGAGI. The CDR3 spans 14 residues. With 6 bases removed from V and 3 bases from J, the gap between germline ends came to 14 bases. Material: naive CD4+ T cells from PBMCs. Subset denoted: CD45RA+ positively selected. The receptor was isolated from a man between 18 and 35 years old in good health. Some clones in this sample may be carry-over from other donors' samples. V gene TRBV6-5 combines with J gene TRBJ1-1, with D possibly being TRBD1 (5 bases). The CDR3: CASRVGAADTEAFF. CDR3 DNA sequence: TGTGCCAGCAGGGTCGGGGCCGCGGACACTGAAGCTTTCTTT.